The source of this TCR beta chain is a study of blood T cell repertoires in COVID-19. Study as a whole: There were acute and convalescent COVID-19 samples, and they came from the United States, Italy and Spain.

The germline CDR1 and CDR2 sequences are DFQATT and SNEGSKA (reference sequence). Trimming cost V 3 bases and J 11 bases, with 13 bases left between them. The CDR3 covers 11 residues. Original processing methods: Amplification with reference gene primers provided the estimates of nucleated cell counts. Method: immunoSEQ multiplex PCR; TCRdb's copy keeps in-frame clones and lacks some. V, J and clone size are those of that table, while D and trimming were read from the DNA. The sample records around 130,000 clones, roughly 82% being singletons. The chain links TRBV20-1 to TRBJ1-1; possibly TRBD1 for D (6 bases). This TCR was recovered from a human donor in a cohort sampled during active COVID-19. The source material was peripheral blood. The CDR3 DNA sequence: TGCAGTGCTAGCCCCGGACAGTTGGCTTTCTTT. The encoded protein is CSASPGQLAFF.